This TCR beta chain originates from a study of patients and donors after allogeneic stem cell transplantation. In its sample, this clonotype was seen a few times. MiXCR, applied by TCRdb to the RT-PCR reads, yields one record per CDR3 protein. This sample has roughly 880,000 distinct CDR3 sequences, with 15% to 20% found just once. V shed 2 bases and J 1 base; nucleotides not matched to a gene: 1. This CDR3 spans 14 amino acids. Looked up from germline, CDR1 is SQVTM and CDR2 is ANQGSEA. Sequenced: blood, either unsorted or a sorted T cell fraction (not recorded which). This TCR was sampled from a human donor who was either an allogeneic HSCT recipient or a stem cell or donor lymphocyte infusion donor (not recorded which). It is not recorded whose cells these are; they may come from a transplant donor. The J gene is TRBJ2-5, the V gene TRBV29-1; 10 bases fit TRBD1. CDR3 in DNA: TGCAGCGTTGAACGACAGGGGGCCCAAGAGACCCAGTACTTC. Protein sequence: CSVERQGAQETQYF.